A selection of T cell receptor beta chains follows, all from one sample in a study of regulatory T cells in long-lasting Graves disease. MiXCR was run by TCRdb on the multiplex PCR reads, yielding one entry per CDR3 protein. The sample shows roughly 560,000 distinct CDR3 sequences, more than 10% of them seen only once. This same sample was also taken into another study, of T cells in Graves' hyperthyroidism and ophthalmopathy.

The material was peripheral blood mononuclear cells (PBMCs), obtained at new diagnosis, from a patient treated with antithyroid drugs. These receptors were collected from a woman in her 30s with Graves disease. Both conserved end residues are part of each CDR3. D genes are given only for firm matches. Only some rows state a clone size, as once, few, many or a class for expanded clones.

TRBV20-1	few	TRBJ2-5	-	CSASAGTNLGGTQYF	TGCAGTGCTAGTGCGGGGACCAACCTGGGAGGGACCCAGTACTTC
TRBV19	many	TRBJ2-1	-	CASSIWGRGYNEQFF	TGTGCCAGTAGTATTTGGGGGAGAGGGTACAATGAGCAGTTCTTC
TRBV24-1	few	TRBJ2-7	TRBD2	CATSAGVGEQYF	TGTGCCACCTCCGCGGGAGTGGGAGAGCAGTACTTC
TRBV2	many	TRBJ2-7	-	CASSDFMGRVYEQYF	TGTGCCAGCAGTGATTTTATGGGACGGGTATACGAGCAGTACTTC
TRBV19	many	TRBJ2-7	TRBD1	CASSWDRSYEQYF	TGTGCCAGTAGTTGGGACAGAAGTTACGAGCAGTACTTC
TRBV3-1	many	TRBJ2-5	TRBD2	CASSQSGTGETQYF	TGTGCCAGCAGCCAGAGCGGGACGGGAGAGACCCAGTACTTC
TRBV20-1	many	TRBJ1-4	-	CSAGDRRSPEKLFF	TGCAGTGCTGGAGACAGGCGATCGCCTGAAAAACTGTTTTTT
TRBV5-1	many	TRBJ1-1	-	CASLNINTEAFF	TGCGCCAGCTTAAACATAAACACTGAAGCTTTCTTT
TRBV28	many	TRBJ1-4	-	CASIGRETGRFEKLFF	TGTGCCAGCATTGGACGAGAAACGGGGCGTTTTGAAAAACTGTTTTTT
TRBV27	many	TRBJ1-1	-	CASSATGHTEAFF	TGTGCCAGCAGCGCCACAGGGCATACTGAAGCTTTCTTT
TRBV12-3/TRBV12-4	many	TRBJ2-5	-	CASSLGSLARETQYF	TGTGCCAGCAGTTTAGGCTCCCTAGCGAGAGAGACCCAGTACTTC
TRBV5-1	-	TRBJ2-1	TRBD2	CASSLGLAPSYNEQFF	TGCGCCAGCAGCCTGGGACTAGCCCCCTCCTACAATGAGCAGTTCTTC
TRBV27	many	TRBJ2-5	TRBD2	CASSFGTSGRRGETQYF	TGTGCCAGCAGTTTTGGGACTAGCGGGAGGAGAGGAGAGACCCAGTACTTC
TRBV6-1	many	TRBJ2-1	-	CASSELSGSHNEQFF	TGTGCCAGCAGTGAACTATCGGGGTCCCACAATGAGCAGTTCTTC
TRBV2	many	TRBJ2-5	TRBD2	CASNALMGGETQYF	TGTGCCAGCAATGCCCTCATGGGGGGGGAGACCCAGTACTTC
TRBV29-1	many	TRBJ1-1	-	CSVAGRGTEAFF	TGCAGCGTTGCGGGACGTGGCACTGAAGCTTTCTTT
TRBV7-9	once	TRBJ1-2	-	CASSRGGGPYGYTF	TGTGCCAGCAGCCGGGGGGGCGGACCCTATGGCTACACCTTC
TRBV20-1	many	TRBJ2-1	-	CSARDEGNEQFF	TGCAGTGCTAGAGATGAAGGGAATGAGCAGTTCTTC
TRBV5-1	few	TRBJ2-1	-	CASSSHIEGYNEQFF	TGCGCCAGCAGCTCCCACATTGAGGGCTACAATGAGCAGTTCTTC
TRBV4-1	many	TRBJ1-2	-	CASSQDGGGIYGYTF	TGCGCCAGCAGCCAAGATGGTGGAGGGATCTATGGCTACACCTTC